A selection of T cell receptor beta chains follows, all from one sample in a study of shared clonotypes between healthy human individuals. Assay: immunoSEQ multiplex PCR; the TCRdb copy retains only in-frame clones and omits some. The sample lists some 89,000 clones, around two thirds occurring once. The sequenced sample consisted of memory CD8+ T cells sorted from blood. The receptors were gathered from a man aged 30 to 39 in good health. CDR3s include the opening cysteine and the closing phenylalanine or tryptophan. Clone size is stated in some rows and not others, as once, few, many or a class when expanded.

J gene: TRBJ2-1
clone size: .
V gene: TRBV6-4
CDR3 protein: CASSDSKLGSSYNEQFF

J gene: TRBJ2-7
clone size: few
V gene: TRBV19
CDR3 protein: CASSPTVTSYEQYF

J gene: TRBJ2-1
clone size: many
V gene: TRBV5-1
CDR3 protein: CASSSDPGLAGGNEQFF

J gene: TRBJ2-1
clone size: .
V gene: TRBV6-1
CDR3 protein: CASSEGLAGLYNEQFF

J gene: TRBJ2-7
clone size: .
V gene: TRBV27
CDR3 protein: CASSLTVASGSYEQYF

J gene: TRBJ2-5
clone size: .
V gene: TRBV5-5
CDR3 protein: CASSPMTGKETQYF

J gene: TRBJ2-1
clone size: few
V gene: TRBV5-1
CDR3 protein: CARPIGLYNEQFF

J gene: TRBJ2-1
clone size: .
V gene: TRBV7-2
CDR3 protein: CASSLGPSTHSYNEQFF

J gene: TRBJ2-7
clone size: .
V gene: TRBV4-1
CDR3 protein: CASSPKGGEGRSYEQYF

J gene: TRBJ1-4
clone size: .
V gene: TRBV7-6
CDR3 protein: CASSLGAGEKLFF

J gene: TRBJ2-2
clone size: few
V gene: TRBV10-3
CDR3 protein: CAPKGGAGELFF

J gene: TRBJ1-2
clone size: .
V gene: TRBV15
CDR3 protein: CATSRDLGVSTHYGYTF

J gene: TRBJ2-7
clone size: .
V gene: TRBV28
CDR3 protein: CASSAPNYEQYF

J gene: TRBJ2-5
clone size: few
V gene: TRBV25-1
CDR3 protein: CASSAPSPSQTQYF

J gene: TRBJ2-6
clone size: few
V gene: TRBV11-2
CDR3 protein: CASSPGGQGLTGANVLTF

J gene: TRBJ1-5
clone size: once
V gene: TRBV18
CDR3 protein: CASSPGRERQPQHF

J gene: TRBJ1-1
clone size: .
V gene: TRBV27
CDR3 protein: CASTRWGSNTEAFF

J gene: TRBJ2-3
clone size: .
V gene: TRBV5-4
CDR3 protein: CASSLVASIDTQYF

J gene: TRBJ1-2
clone size: .
V gene: TRBV5-4
CDR3 protein: CASSTDRYNYGYTF

J gene: TRBJ1-5
clone size: few
V gene: TRBV19
CDR3 protein: CASTLGQGNSNQPQHF

J gene: TRBJ2-7
clone size: .
V gene: TRBV28
CDR3 protein: CASSLPAGLITYEQYF

J gene: TRBJ2-7
clone size: .
V gene: TRBV5-4
CDR3 protein: CASSLRQGLRYEQYF

J gene: TRBJ2-4
clone size: .
V gene: TRBV5-4
CDR3 protein: CASSLPGLESKNIQYF

J gene: TRBJ2-2
clone size: few
V gene: TRBV28
CDR3 protein: CASRGGYVGELFF

J gene: TRBJ1-2
clone size: few
V gene: TRBV6-5
CDR3 protein: CASSYSMGNYGYTF

J gene: TRBJ2-7
clone size: .
V gene: TRBV4-1
CDR3 protein: CASSPRLAGSYEQYF

J gene: TRBJ1-4
clone size: .
V gene: TRBV27
CDR3 protein: CASSSPDRGNEKLFF

J gene: TRBJ2-7
clone size: few
V gene: TRBV18
CDR3 protein: CASSGEGEAYEQYF

J gene: TRBJ1-5
clone size: .
V gene: TRBV2
CDR3 protein: CASNGLGFNQPQHF

J gene: TRBJ2-7
clone size: many
V gene: TRBV7-9
CDR3 protein: CASSLARGHSSYEQYF

J gene: TRBJ2-1
clone size: once
V gene: TRBV30
CDR3 protein: CAWREGTSGYNEQFF

J gene: TRBJ1-1
clone size: .
V gene: TRBV11-2
CDR3 protein: CASSLGGTGSNAEAFF

J gene: TRBJ1-1
clone size: .
V gene: TRBV18
CDR3 protein: CASSPGRSNTEAFF

J gene: TRBJ2-7
clone size: medium-sized
V gene: TRBV28
CDR3 protein: CASRSMVIFWDSSYEQYF

J gene: TRBJ2-3
clone size: many
V gene: TRBV28
CDR3 protein: CASCVAEFTDTQYF

J gene: TRBJ1-1
clone size: .
V gene: TRBV30
CDR3 protein: CAWRTGALNTEAFF

J gene: TRBJ1-1
clone size: .
V gene: TRBV5-1
CDR3 protein: CASSLHQGEMNTEAFF

J gene: TRBJ2-7
clone size: once
V gene: TRBV19
CDR3 protein: CASSRDYTYEQYF

J gene: TRBJ2-2
clone size: once
V gene: TRBV6-6
CDR3 protein: CASSYRAGELFF

J gene: TRBJ2-3
clone size: .
V gene: TRBV13
CDR3 protein: CASSLLAGTDTQYF

J gene: TRBJ2-7
clone size: .
V gene: TRBV11-1
CDR3 protein: CASTIGTLSSYEQYF

J gene: TRBJ2-5
clone size: few
V gene: TRBV11-2
CDR3 protein: CASSSEGLAGVETQYF

J gene: TRBJ1-4
clone size: .
V gene: TRBV5-6
CDR3 protein: CASSSSITRTGPNEKLFF

J gene: TRBJ1-4
clone size: .
V gene: TRBV28
CDR3 protein: CASRGAGQPVELFF

J gene: TRBJ2-7
clone size: .
V gene: TRBV10-3
CDR3 protein: CAISTDSYEQYF

J gene: TRBJ2-5
clone size: many
V gene: TRBV7-3
CDR3 protein: CASSPRGGTETQYF

J gene: TRBJ2-2
clone size: .
V gene: TRBV5-5
CDR3 protein: CASSFSLAGVTGELFF

J gene: TRBJ2-7
clone size: .
V gene: TRBV6-1
CDR3 protein: CASSGWTGAGGEQYF

J gene: TRBJ2-1
clone size: .
V gene: TRBV10-3
CDR3 protein: CASRQGAINEQFF

J gene: TRBJ2-5
clone size: .
V gene: TRBV5-4
CDR3 protein: CASSSGAGQETQYF

J gene: TRBJ2-3
clone size: once
V gene: TRBV28
CDR3 protein: CASSLGDEDEDTQYF

J gene: TRBJ1-2
clone size: many
V gene: TRBV7-9
CDR3 protein: CASSLEQSNYGYTF

J gene: TRBJ2-2
clone size: .
V gene: TRBV18
CDR3 protein: CASSSLAGTVGTGELFF

J gene: TRBJ2-2
clone size: .
V gene: TRBV4-3
CDR3 protein: CASSLELRAGELFF

J gene: TRBJ2-7
clone size: many
V gene: TRBV7-9
CDR3 protein: CASSRRTSGRFDEQYF